A single sample is the source of the 22 T cell receptor beta chains below, sequenced in a study of blood T cell repertoires in COVID-19. The data were produced by immunoSEQ multiplex PCR, yet TCRdb's version contains in-frame clones alone and is incomplete. This sample carries over 120,000 clones, over 65% of them seen once, and the ten largest clones take under 5.5%. Sequenced: peripheral blood. The receptors here all came from a human donor in a cohort sampled during active COVID-19.

The chain links TRBV11-2 to TRBJ2-3; the match to TRBD2 covers 10 bases. CDR3 size: 15 residues. Germline V CDR1 and CDR2: SGHAT, FQNNGV. The V gene end was trimmed by 5 bases and the J gene end by 1 base; junction bases not matched to a gene: 3. CDR3 sequence: CASSRGLAGTDTQYF. In DNA, the CDR3 is TGTGCCAGCAGCCGTGGACTAGCGGGCACAGATACGCAGTATTTT. Full variable domain (rest looked up from reference TRBV11-2 and TRBJ2-3): EAGVAQSPRYKIIEKRQSVAFWCNPISGHATLYWYQQILGQGPKLLIQFQNNGVVDDSQLPKDRFSAERLKGVDSTLKIQPAKLEDSAVYLCASSRGLAGTDTQYFGPGTRLTVL.

A single count supports this clone. J is TRBJ2-2 and V is TRBV5-6, with 9 bases matching TRBD1. Germline trimming cut 4 bases from V and 7 bases from J; bases unmatched to any gene: 11. The CDR3 contains 16 residues. Germline values: CDR1 SGHDT, CDR2 YYEEEE. As DNA, the CDR3 is TGTGCCAGCAGCCAAGCGGGACAGGGTATCATCGGGGAGCTGTTTTTT. Its translation: CASSQAGQGIIGELFF.

This sequence joins TRBV28 and TRBJ2-7; a weak D match, TRBD1 (6 bases). CDR1 is MDHEN, CDR2 SYDVKM, per germline. The CDR3 is 17 amino acids. V gave up 5 bases and J gave up 2 bases, with 22 bases separating them. The CDR3 reads CASSPQDSSWGTYEQYF. As DNA, the CDR3 is TGTGCCAGCAGTCCTCAGGACAGCTCCTGGGGGACCTACGAGCAGTACTTC.

The gene calls are TRBV6-1 and TRBJ1-2; 8 bases are shared with TRBD1. J gave up 3 bases and V 2 bases, and 11 bases lay outside the gene matches. The CDR3 is made up of 17 amino acids. Germline V CDR1 and CDR2: MNHNS, SASEGT. The CDR3, as DNA: TGTGCCAGCAGTGAAAGGGGACAGGCCCCTTTTGACTATGGCTACACCTTC. This gives the protein CASSERGQAPFDYGYTF.

The gene calls are TRBV7-2 and TRBJ2-5, with TRBD2 matching 9 bases. V lost 2 bases, J lost 0 bases, and 13 bases stayed unmatched. This CDR3 spans 19 amino acids. Germline-derived CDR1 and CDR2 are SGHTA and FQGNSA. CDR3 amino acids: CASSLFGRGLAGDQETQYF. The CDR3 nucleotides read TGTGCCAGCAGCTTATTTGGGCGGGGGTTAGCGGGGGACCAAGAGACCCAGTACTTC.

This chain links TRBV6-6 with TRBJ1-5; D ambiguous. The CDR3 spans 16 residues. Germline V lookup: CDR1 MNHNY, CDR2 SVGAGI (reference sequence). Between the trimmed V and J ends, which lost 0 bases and 2 bases, there was a span of 11 bases. The DNA for the CDR3 is TGTGCCAGCAGTTACTCGACCGGGTTTGGCAATCAGCCCCAGCATTTT. Translation: CASSYSTGFGNQPQHF.

J is TRBJ2-5 and V is TRBV30; no definite D call. Per the germline V gene, CDR1 is GTSNPN and CDR2 is SVGIG (reference sequence). Trimming left V 3 bases short and J 0 bases short, with 14 bases between. CDR3 length: 15 amino acids. The CDR3 region is CAWRSVGRDQETQYF. CDR3 nucleotide sequence: TGTGCCTGGAGATCGGTAGGCCGGGACCAAGAGACCCAGTACTTC.

The V call is TRBV18, the J call TRBJ2-7, with D possibly TRBD2 on 5 matching bases. Germline V gives CDR1 KGHSH, CDR2 LQKENI. CDR3 size: 13 residues. V shed 0 bases and J shed 10 bases, with 13 bases lying between them. The CDR3 reads CASSPPTGWIQYF. The CDR3 bases are TGTGCCAGCTCACCACCTACGGGGTGGATCCAGTACTTC.

The chain joins TRBV3-1 (or the pseudogene TRBV3-2) to TRBJ2-5, with 7 positions matching TRBD2. The CDR3 sequence is 15 residues long. The ends lost 3 bases at V and 2 bases at J; junction bases unmatched: 6. The V gene's germline CDR1 is LGHDT and CDR2 YNNKEL (reference sequence). CDR3 in DNA: TGTGCCAGCAGCCACCAGGTCGGGAGGCAAGAGACCCAGTACTTC. It yields the protein CASSHQVGRQETQYF.

V usage is TRBV5-1 and J usage is TRBJ2-1; D may be TRBD1 (6 bases). V was cut by 2 bases and J by 8 bases, with 29 bases left in between. The V gene's germline CDR1 is SGHRS and CDR2 YFSETQ. The CDR3 is 19 amino acids. The CDR3 here is CASSLTGTSTDRGLDEQFF. In DNA form, the CDR3 reads TGCGCCAGCAGCTTAACCGGGACATCCACCGACCGAGGGCTCGATGAGCAGTTCTTC.

The chain employs TRBV7-9 and TRBJ2-1; D gene unclear. V was trimmed by 6 bases and J by 2 bases, leaving 14 bases between them. The length of the CDR3 is 15 residues. CDR1 is SEHNR and CDR2 is FQNEAQ in the germline V gene (reference sequence). The CDR3 bases are TGTGCCAGCAGTGAAACCCAGCGCGCCTACAATGAGCAGTTCTTC. This codes for CASSETQRAYNEQFF.

This clone has only a few counts. The chain is built from TRBV6-5 and TRBJ1-2; D is unclear. Germline CDR1 reads MNHEY; CDR2 reads SVGAGI. Deletions cut 4 bases from V and 1 base from J, with 4 bases between. The CDR3 consists of 12 residues. The CDR3 nucleotides read TGTGCCAGCAGTTTAGATAACTATGGCTACACCTTC. Translating it yields CASSLDNYGYTF.

This rearrangement joins TRBV18 to TRBJ1-1; D is perhaps TRBD1 (5 bases). Looked up from germline, CDR1 is KGHSH and CDR2 is LQKENI. This CDR3 spans 15 amino acids. Trimming removed 2 bases from V and 5 bases from J, with 15 bases in between. CDR3 protein: CASSPDRLDETEAFF. The CDR3 DNA is TGTGCCAGCTCACCAGACAGACTAGACGAAACTGAAGCTTTCTTT. The whole variable domain, remainder taken from reference TRBV18 and TRBJ1-1, is NAGVMQNPRHLVRRRGQEARLRCSPMKGHSHVYWYRQLPEEGLKFMVYLQKENIIDESGMPKERFSAEFPKEGPSILRIQQVVRGDSAAYFCASSPDRLDETEAFFGQGTRLTVV.

This sequence joins TRBV14 and TRBJ1-2; TRBD1 agrees at 9 bases. The trim removed 2 bases at V and 8 bases at J, leaving 6 bases unmatched. Germline V gene lookup returns CDR1 SGHDN and CDR2 FVKESK. CDR3 length: 14 residues. In DNA, the CDR3 is TGTGCCAGCAGCCAACGCGGGACAGGGAACGGCTACACCTTC. This translates into CASSQRGTGNGYTF.

This chain connects TRBV27 to TRBJ1-2; the D gene is possibly TRBD1 (6 bases). The V end lost 5 bases, the J end lost 4 bases, and 17 bases lay between the germline ends. Germline assignment: CDR1 MNHEY and CDR2 SMNVEV (reference sequence). The CDR3 loop spans 15 amino acids. CDR3: CASSPTRQARYGYTF. CDR3 nucleotide sequence: TGTGCCAGCAGTCCGACTCGACAGGCACGCTATGGCTACACCTTC.

The rearrangement links TRBV5-1 to TRBJ2-7, with TRBD2 as a possible D gene (6 bases). The CDR3 has 17 amino acids. Germline CDR1 is SGHRS and CDR2 is YFSETQ. V lost 1 base to trimming and J lost 0 bases, with 17 bases between them. CDR3 in DNA: TGCGCCAGCAGCTTGTACCCCAGAGCGGGCGCCTCCTACGAGCAGTACGTC. Translating it yields CASSLYPRAGASYEQYV.

The CDR3 sequence: CASSEMGGGNEKLFF. The CDR3 DNA follows: TGTGCCAGCAGTGAAATGGGAGGGGGGAATGAAAAACTGTTTTTT. This rearrangement joins TRBV25-1 to TRBJ1-4, with TRBD1 as a possible D gene (6 bases). In germline, CDR1 is MGHDK, CDR2 SYGVNS. CDR3 length equals 15 residues. Trimming removed 2 bases from V and 5 bases from J, with 12 bases in between. The full variable domain, rest sourced from reference TRBV25-1 and TRBJ1-4, is EADIYQTPRYLVIGTGKKITLECSQTMGHDKMYWYQQDPGMELHLIHYSYGVNSTEKGDLSSESTVSRIRTEHFPLTLESARPSHTSQYLCASSEMGGGNEKLFFGSGTQLSVL.

The chain has TRBV4-2 and TRBJ1-1, with D perhaps matching TRBD1 (5 bases). This CDR3 comprises 14 residues. Trimming cost V 4 bases and J 1 base, with 10 bases left between them. Looked up from germline, CDR1 is LGHNA and CDR2 is YNFKEQ. CDR3 nucleotide sequence: TGTGCCAGCAGCCCGTCGACAGCGAACACTGAAGCTTTCTTT. This encodes CASSPSTANTEAFF.

This clone was observed a handful of times. The chain recombines TRBV9 with TRBJ2-1; tentatively, D is TRBD1 (5 bases). This CDR3 contains 19 residues. The germline CDR1 and CDR2 sequences are SGDLS and YYNGEE. V was shortened by 3 bases and J by 0 bases, with 22 bases between the two germline ends. CDR3 protein: CASSAGLGRVLSSYNEQFF. For the CDR3, the DNA is TGTGCCAGCAGCGCCGGCCTGGGCAGGGTCCTTAGCTCCTACAATGAGCAGTTCTTC.

V is TRBV5-6 and J is TRBJ1-4; 8 positions agree with TRBD1. J gave up 8 bases and V 3 bases, and 9 bases lay outside the gene matches. Germline V CDR1 and CDR2: SGHDT, YYEEEE. This CDR3 has 15 residues. CDR3 sequence (DNA): TGTGCCAGCAGCTGGACGACAGGGGTTGACGAAAAACTGTTTTTT. It codes for CASSWTTGVDEKLFF.

The J gene is TRBJ2-1, the V gene TRBV6-5; possible D gene TRBD1, 5 bases. CDR1 MNHEY and CDR2 SVGAGI come from the germline V gene. Trimming shortened V by 0 bases and J by 5 bases, and 11 bases separated the two germline ends. This CDR3 is 15 amino acids long. The CDR3 protein is CASSYSGQGDNEQFF. Written as DNA, the CDR3 is TGTGCCAGCAGTTACTCGGGTCAGGGCGACAATGAGCAGTTCTTC.

Points on this clone: Its ends do not fully match the called genes, so a read error is possible. The chain uses TRBV7-7 and TRBJ1-2; D is possibly TRBD1 (6 bases). The germline V gene encodes CDR1 SSHAT and CDR2 FNYEAQ (reference sequence). The CDR3 runs to 13 residues. The CDR3 reads CASSQPDRTGYTF. Here the CDR3 DNA reads TGTGCTAGCAGTCAACCGGACAGAACCGGCTACACCTTC. Together with reference TRBV7-7 and TRBJ1-2, the CDR3 gives the full variable domain: GAGVSQSPRYKVTKRGQDVTLRCDPISSHATLYWYQQALGQGPEFLTYFNYEAQPDKSGLPSDRFSAERPEGSISTLTIQRTEQRDSAMYRCASSQPDRTGYTFGSGTRLTVV.